A selection of T cell receptor beta chains follows, all from one sample in a study of T cells in Graves' hyperthyroidism and ophthalmopathy. TCRdb redid the calling of the multiplex PCR reads with MiXCR, one entry per CDR3 protein. The sample has about 96,000 distinct CDR3 sequences; 51% are singletons. Material: blood. The receptors originated from a woman between 35 and 50 years old with Graves' hyperthyroidism. CDR3s include the opening cysteine and the closing phenylalanine or tryptophan. A D gene is named only where the DNA matches it firmly. Clone size is stated in some rows and not others, as once, few, many or a class when expanded.

NA	TRBV5-1	NA	TRBJ1-2	CASSLEGRLYGHTF	TGCGCCAGCAGCTTAGAAGGCCGGCTTTATGGCCACACCTTC
NA	TRBV19	few	TRBJ2-7	CASNPTLEDSRAYEQYF	TGTGCCAGCAATCCGACCCTCGAGGACAGTCGCGCCTACGAGCAGTACTTC
NA	TRBV11-2	NA	TRBJ2-7	CASSLDFGSTNEQYF	TGTGCCAGCAGCTTAGACTTCGGGTCAACTAACGAGCAGTACTTC
TRBD2	TRBV20-1	many	TRBJ2-7	CSAPEGSGRATEQYF	TGCAGTGCTCCCGAGGGGAGCGGGAGGGCCACCGAGCAGTACTTC
NA	TRBV20-1	once	TRBJ2-7	CSARAGQSYEQYF	TGCAGTGCTAGGGCGGGACAGTCCTACGAGCAGTACTTC
NA	TRBV29-1	NA	TRBJ1-4	CSDLRATNEKLFF	TGCAGCGACCTTAGGGCAACTAATGAAAAACTGTTTTTT
NA	TRBV24-1	NA	TRBJ2-5	CATSSSYKVGETQYF	TGTGCCACCAGCAGCTCCTACAAGGTTGGAGAGACCCAGTACTTC
NA	TRBV20-1	many	TRBJ2-7	CSASGDFYEQYF	TGCAGTGCCTCCGGGGACTTCTACGAGCAGTACTTC
NA	TRBV7-6	many	TRBJ2-7	CASSLLLGTYEQYF	TGTGCCAGCAGCTTACTTTTGGGGACCTACGAGCAGTACTTC
NA	TRBV20-1	many	TRBJ2-7	CSGTGAGHSYEQYF	TGCAGCGGGACGGGCGCGGGGCACTCCTACGAGCAGTACTTC
TRBD1	TRBV7-2	NA	TRBJ1-2	CASSLASTGVYGYTF	TGTGCCAGCAGCTTAGCCAGTACAGGGGTGTATGGCTACACCTTC
TRBD1	TRBV7-8	NA	TRBJ1-4	CASSSPAGTGELFF	TGTGCCAGCAGCTCCCCAGCGGGGACAGGGGAACTGTTTTTT
NA	TRBV6-6	many	TRBJ2-7	CASSYSIARSSYEQYF	TGTGCCAGCAGTTACTCTATCGCAAGGAGCTCCTACGAGCAGTACTTC
TRBD1	TRBV14	NA	TRBJ2-7	CASSQERTGPKLRYEQYF	TGTGCCAGCAGCCAAGAGAGGACAGGGCCAAAGTTAAGGTACGAGCAGTACTTC
NA	TRBV15	NA	TRBJ1-2	CATSRDPANYGYTF	TGTGCCACCAGCAGAGACCCAGCTAACTATGGCTACACCTTC
NA	TRBV12-3/TRBV12-4	NA	TRBJ1-1	CASGLAGGNTEAFF	TGTGCCAGCGGGCTAGCGGGGGGAAACACTGAAGCTTTCTTT
TRBD2	TRBV5-1	many	TRBJ2-5	CASRSSLAGGQETQYF	TGCGCCAGCAGGAGTTCCCTAGCGGGAGGCCAAGAGACCCAGTACTTC
TRBD2	TRBV12-3/TRBV12-4	NA	TRBJ2-5	CASSPGLAGGQETQYF	TGTGCCAGCAGCCCGGGACTAGCGGGAGGCCAAGAGACCCAGTACTTC
TRBD1	TRBV7-7	many	TRBJ1-1	CASSSRPGGRFRARTEAFF	TGTGCCAGCAGCAGCAGACCAGGGGGCCGGTTTAGGGCGAGGACTGAAGCTTTCTTT
NA	TRBV10-3	NA	TRBJ2-2	CAISAFVTGELFF	TGTGCCATCAGTGCCTTCGTCACCGGGGAGCTGTTTTTT
TRBD1	TRBV12-3/TRBV12-4	many	TRBJ2-2	CASSSQGVGTGELFF	TGTGCCAGCAGTTCACAGGGGGTTGGCACCGGGGAGCTGTTTTTT
NA	TRBV12-3/TRBV12-4	many	TRBJ2-7	CASSTQGLNEQYF	TGTGCCAGCAGCACCCAGGGGTTGAACGAGCAGTACTTC
NA	TRBV7-2	once	TRBJ2-5	CASSPVGGTETQYF	TGTGCCAGCAGCCCAGTAGGCGGGACAGAGACCCAGTACTTC
TRBD1	TRBV10-3	once	TRBJ2-5	CAIKTGGRSGKETQYF	TGTGCCATCAAGACAGGGGGAAGGTCTGGAAAAGAGACCCAGTACTTC
NA	TRBV25-1	NA	TRBJ1-1	CASRGAGWNTEAFF	TGTGCCAGCAGGGGGGCAGGGTGGAATACTGAAGCTTTCTTT
NA	TRBV2	few	TRBJ2-7	CASSAQDRGSYEQYF	TGTGCCAGCAGTGCCCAGGACAGAGGCTCCTACGAGCAGTACTTC
TRBD1	TRBV29-1	NA	TRBJ1-2	CSGGQGASYGYTF	TGCAGCGGGGGACAGGGGGCTAGCTATGGCTACACCTTC
TRBD1	TRBV10-3	many	TRBJ1-2	CAILGQGAYGYAF	TGTGCCATCTTGGGACAGGGGGCTTACGGCTACGCCTTC
NA	TRBV15	NA	TRBJ2-5	CATSSARVPGETQYF	TGTGCCACCAGCAGTGCGCGGGTGCCTGGAGAGACCCAGTACTTC
NA	TRBV10-3	NA	TRBJ1-6	CASSSAGRTYNSPLHF	TGTGCCAGCAGTTCGGCAGGGCGTACTTATAATTCACCCCTCCACTTT
NA	TRBV13	NA	TRBJ1-4	CASKQGWTPNEKLFF	TGTGCCAGCAAGCAGGGGTGGACCCCTAATGAAAAACTGTTTTTT
NA	TRBV24-1	NA	TRBJ1-1	CAASKGNTEAFF	TGTGCCGCCAGCAAGGGGAACACTGAAGCTTTCTTT
TRBD1	TRBV20-1	NA	TRBJ1-2	CSPGQEPYGYTF	TGCAGTCCGGGACAGGAACCCTATGGCTACACCTTC
NA	TRBV4-1	NA	TRBJ1-5	CASSQSPQKPYSNQPQHF	TGCGCCAGCAGCCAATCACCCCAGAAACCTTATAGCAATCAGCCCCAGCATTTT
TRBD2	TRBV11-2	once	TRBJ2-3	CASSFTSGRSDTQYF	TGTGCCAGCAGCTTCACTAGCGGGAGGTCGGATACGCAGTATTTT
NA	TRBV9	few	TRBJ2-7	CASSVSSTHSYEQCF	TGTGCCAGCAGCGTATCTTCGACTCACTCCTACGAGCAGTGCTTC
TRBD1	TRBV29-1	NA	TRBJ1-2	CSVGTGTEYGYTF	TGCAGCGTTGGGACAGGGACAGAGTATGGCTACACCTTC
NA	TRBV7-2	NA	TRBJ2-5	CASSVERGIPYQETQYF	TGTGCCAGCAGCGTCGAGCGTGGCATACCCTATCAAGAGACCCAGTACTTC
NA	TRBV9	few	TRBJ1-4	CASTRGGINEKLFF	TGTGCCAGCACCCGGGGGGGAATTAATGAAAAACTGTTTTTT
TRBD2	TRBV10-3	few	TRBJ2-7	CAISPGGSSYEQYF	TGTGCCATCAGTCCTGGCGGGAGCTCCTACGAGCAGTACTTC
TRBD2	TRBV7-9	NA	TRBJ2-7	CASSTRLAGTYEQYF	TGTGCCAGCAGCACCCGGCTAGCGGGAACCTACGAGCAGTACTTC
TRBD2	TRBV20-1	NA	TRBJ2-5	CSVRGGLAQETQYF	TGCAGTGTTAGGGGGGGACTAGCGCAAGAGACCCAGTACTTC
NA	TRBV5-5	many	TRBJ2-2	CASSLWTGELFF	TGTGCCAGCAGCTTGTGGACCGGGGAGCTGTTTTTT
TRBD1	TRBV10-3	NA	TRBJ1-1	CAISQGARRQGLNTEAFF	TGTGCCATCAGTCAAGGAGCGAGAAGACAGGGACTGAACACTGAAGCTTTCTTT
NA	TRBV6-1	NA	TRBJ1-5	CASSYGRGLPNQPQHF	TGTGCCAGCAGTTACGGAAGGGGACTACCCAATCAGCCCCAGCATTTT
NA	TRBV9	NA	TRBJ1-6	CASSSPGTVRSPLHF	TGTGCCAGCAGCTCTCCAGGGACTGTTCGTTCACCCCTCCACTTT
TRBD2	TRBV5-1	many	TRBJ2-2	CASRGGRQTGELFF	TGCGCCAGCAGAGGCGGGAGGCAGACCGGGGAGCTGTTTTTT
NA	TRBV5-1	many	TRBJ1-2	CASSVDGNYGYTF	TGCGCCAGCAGCGTGGACGGTAACTATGGCTACACCTTC
NA	TRBV25-1	NA	TRBJ1-1	CASRGPMNTEAFF	TGTGCCAGCAGGGGACCAATGAACACTGAAGCTTTCTTT
NA	TRBV15	many	TRBJ1-3	CATSSYSASGNTIYF	TGTGCCACCAGCAGTTACAGCGCCTCTGGAAACACCATATATTTT
TRBD1	TRBV20-1	NA	TRBJ2-7	CSLGQGYEQYF	TGCAGCTTGGGACAGGGATACGAGCAGTACTTC
TRBD1	TRBV29-1	NA	TRBJ1-5	CSVQGPNQPQHF	TGCAGCGTACAGGGGCCCAATCAGCCCCAGCATTTT
NA	TRBV13	NA	TRBJ2-7	CASIGWRPIPEQYF	TGTGCCAGTATTGGCTGGCGCCCTATCCCCGAGCAGTACTTC
TRBD1	TRBV11-2	NA	TRBJ1-2	CASSLWGQGAYGYTF	TGTGCCAGCAGCTTATGGGGACAGGGGGCCTATGGCTACACCTTC
TRBD1	TRBV5-1	NA	TRBJ1-1	CASSSGTGVVNTEAFF	TGTGCCAGCAGCTCCGGGACAGGGGTCGTCAACACTGAAGCTTTCTTT